This record covers a single T cell receptor (beta chain). The antigen is unknown. In germline, CDR1 is MNHEY, CDR2 SVGAGI. The ends were cut back, 0 bases at V and 1 base at J, with 6 bases in the middle. This CDR3 comprises 14 residues. This entry comes from a study of type 1 regulatory T cells. About the study: An in vitro protocol generated T-allo10, a Tr1-enriched, alloantigen-specific CD4 T cell product. Findings and caveats of the study: Compared with non-Tr1 cells, Tr1 cells showed a narrower TCR repertoire.

TCRdb passed the reads through MiXCR, listing each CDR3 protein once. Found here are some 71,000 distinct CDR3 sequences, less than 25% of them singletons; the top ten hold 8.3%. Sequencing input: cultured type 1 regulatory T (Tr1) cells, either the whole culture or a sorted fraction (not recorded which). The TCR comes from a human donor in good health. The rearrangement links TRBV6-5 to TRBJ1-2; perhaps TRBD1 as D (6 bases). This CDR3 is CASSYSGGNYGYTF. CDR3 sequence (DNA): TGTGCCAGCAGTTACTCAGGGGGTAACTATGGCTACACCTTC.